This T cell receptor (beta chain) was sequenced for a study of T cell changes during pregnancy in multiple sclerosis (dated by TCRdb to the late 2010s). Turning to the overall study: In women with multiple sclerosis, the researchers looked at how the T cell repertoire shifted as pregnancy progressed.

Looking up the germline V gene yields CDR1 MNHEY and CDR2 SVGAGI. Ends trimmed: V by 0 bases, J by 4 bases; bases unmatched to a gene: 4. Reading from cysteine to phenylalanine, the CDR3 counts 15 amino acids. Only the CDR3 DNA stays, 45 bases, in frame from base 1. The library was obtained by the immunoSEQ multiplex PCR assay. The table comes from immuneACCESS by way of TCRdb, which keeps in-frame sequences with V and J called. Part of the clones is missing from these tables; in studies checked, under half for an unresolved V gene and the rest for unknown reasons. Present in this sample are approximately 43,000 clones, less than 95% of which were seen just once. The ten biggest clones cover less than 12% of the sample. This clone appeared once. Its recognized antigen is unknown. No much larger clonotype is one base removed from it; base qualities were not supplied.

The material was CD8+ T cells from peripheral blood mononuclear cells, obtained in the first trimester of pregnancy. The TCR sequence derives from a female donor with multiple sclerosis, enrolled in a pregnancy study. The chain was built from TRBV6-5 and TRBJ1-1; a stretch of 8 junction bases matches TRBD1. The CDR3 is CASSYSDRVSTEAFF. The DNA is as follows: TGTGCCAGCAGTTACTCGGACAGGGTGAGCACTGAAGCTTTCTTT.